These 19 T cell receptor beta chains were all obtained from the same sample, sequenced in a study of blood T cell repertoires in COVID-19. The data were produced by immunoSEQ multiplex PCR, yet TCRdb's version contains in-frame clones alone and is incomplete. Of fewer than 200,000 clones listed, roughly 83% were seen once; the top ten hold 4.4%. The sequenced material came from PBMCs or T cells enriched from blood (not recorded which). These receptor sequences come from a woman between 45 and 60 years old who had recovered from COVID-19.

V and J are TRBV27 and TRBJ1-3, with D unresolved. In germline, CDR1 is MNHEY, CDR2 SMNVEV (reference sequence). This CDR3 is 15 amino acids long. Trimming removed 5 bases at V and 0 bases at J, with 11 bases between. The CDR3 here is CASSSEGNSGNTIYF. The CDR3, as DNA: TGTGCCAGCAGTAGTGAGGGAAACTCTGGAAACACCATATATTTT.

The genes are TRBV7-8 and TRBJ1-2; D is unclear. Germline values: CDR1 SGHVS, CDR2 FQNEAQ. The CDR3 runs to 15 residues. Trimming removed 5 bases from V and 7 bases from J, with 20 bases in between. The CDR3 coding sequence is TGTGCCAGCAGCCCCAATACTTGGGAGTTGGGTGGCTACACCTTC. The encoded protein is CASSPNTWELGGYTF.

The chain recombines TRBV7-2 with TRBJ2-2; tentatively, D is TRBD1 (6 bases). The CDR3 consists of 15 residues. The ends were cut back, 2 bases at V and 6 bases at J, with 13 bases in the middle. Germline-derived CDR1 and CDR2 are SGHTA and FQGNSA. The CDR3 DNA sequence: TGTGCCAGCAGCTTACTAGGGGGAGCCCCCGGGGAGCTGTTTTTT. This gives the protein CASSLLGGAPGELFF.

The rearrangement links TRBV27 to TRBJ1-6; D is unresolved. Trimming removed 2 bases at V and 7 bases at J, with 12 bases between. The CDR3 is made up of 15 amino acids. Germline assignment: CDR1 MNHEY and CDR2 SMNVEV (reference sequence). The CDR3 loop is CASSLGGRVNSPLHF. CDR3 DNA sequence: TGTGCCAGCAGTTTAGGCGGGAGAGTAAATTCACCCCTCCACTTT.

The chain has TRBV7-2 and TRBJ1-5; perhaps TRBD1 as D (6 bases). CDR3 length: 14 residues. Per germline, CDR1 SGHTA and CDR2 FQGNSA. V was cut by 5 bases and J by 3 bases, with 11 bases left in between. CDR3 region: CASSPGQYNQPQHF. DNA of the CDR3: TGTGCCAGCAGCCCCGGACAGTACAATCAGCCCCAGCATTTT.

The CDR3 DNA reads as TGTGCCAGCACGCCGGACAGTCGGCAGCCCCAGCATTTT. This sequence encodes CASTPDSRQPQHF. This chain connects TRBV12-3 or TRBV12-4 to TRBJ1-5; possible D gene TRBD1, 6 bases. With 7 bases removed from V and 7 bases from J, the gap between germline ends came to 14 bases. This CDR3 contains 13 residues.

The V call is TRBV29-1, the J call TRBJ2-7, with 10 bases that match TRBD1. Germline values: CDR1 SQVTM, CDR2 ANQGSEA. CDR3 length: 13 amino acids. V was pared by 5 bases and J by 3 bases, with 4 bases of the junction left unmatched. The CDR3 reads CSVRQGAGYEQYV. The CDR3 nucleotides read TGCAGCGTTAGACAGGGGGCAGGCTACGAGCAGTACGTC.

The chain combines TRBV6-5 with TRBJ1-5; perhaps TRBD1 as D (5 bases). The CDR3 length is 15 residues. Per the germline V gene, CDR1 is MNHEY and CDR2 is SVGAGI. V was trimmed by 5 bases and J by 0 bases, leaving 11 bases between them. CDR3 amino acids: CASSTDRYSNQPQHF. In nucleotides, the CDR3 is TGTGCCAGCAGTACTGACAGATATAGCAATCAGCCCCAGCATTTT.

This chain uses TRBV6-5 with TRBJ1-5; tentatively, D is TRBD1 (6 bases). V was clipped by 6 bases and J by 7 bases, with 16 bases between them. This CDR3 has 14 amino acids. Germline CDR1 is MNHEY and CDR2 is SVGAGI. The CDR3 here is CASSPRSGEQPQHF. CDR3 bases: TGTGCCAGCAGCCCCCGGTCAGGGGAACAGCCCCAGCATTTT.

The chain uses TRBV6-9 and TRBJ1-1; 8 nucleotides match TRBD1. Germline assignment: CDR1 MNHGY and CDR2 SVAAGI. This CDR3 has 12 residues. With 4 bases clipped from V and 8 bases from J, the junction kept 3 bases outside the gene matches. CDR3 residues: CASSWTGREAFF. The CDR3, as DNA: TGTGCCAGCAGTTGGACAGGGCGAGAAGCTTTCTTT.

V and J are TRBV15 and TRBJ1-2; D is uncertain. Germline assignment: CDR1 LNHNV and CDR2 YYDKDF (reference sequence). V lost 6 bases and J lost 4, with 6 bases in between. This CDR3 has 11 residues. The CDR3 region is CATRGFYGYTF. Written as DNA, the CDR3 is TGTGCCACCAGGGGCTTCTATGGCTACACCTTC.

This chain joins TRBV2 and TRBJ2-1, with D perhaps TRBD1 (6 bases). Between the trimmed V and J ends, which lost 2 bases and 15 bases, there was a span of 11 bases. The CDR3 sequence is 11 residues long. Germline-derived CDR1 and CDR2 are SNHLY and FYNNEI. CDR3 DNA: TGTGCCAGCAGTGAACGGGACACCCGGTTCTTC. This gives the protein CASSERDTRFF.

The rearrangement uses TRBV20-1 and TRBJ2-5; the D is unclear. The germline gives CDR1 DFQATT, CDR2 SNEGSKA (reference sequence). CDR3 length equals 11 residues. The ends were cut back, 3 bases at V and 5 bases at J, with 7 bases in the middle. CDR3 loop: CSASPPETQYF. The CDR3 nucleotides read TGCAGTGCTAGCCCCCCGGAGACCCAGTACTTC.

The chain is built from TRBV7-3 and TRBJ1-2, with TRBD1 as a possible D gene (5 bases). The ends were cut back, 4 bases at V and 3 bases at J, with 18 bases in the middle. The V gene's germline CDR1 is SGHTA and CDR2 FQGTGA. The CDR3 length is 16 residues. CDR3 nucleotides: TGTGCCAGCAGCTCCTCCTCGGGGGAGATGGACTATGGCTACACCTTC. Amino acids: CASSSSSGEMDYGYTF.

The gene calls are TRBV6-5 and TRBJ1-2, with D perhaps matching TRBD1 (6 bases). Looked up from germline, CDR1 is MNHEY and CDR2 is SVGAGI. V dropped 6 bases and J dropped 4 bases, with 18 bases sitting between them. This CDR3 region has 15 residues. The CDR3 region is CASSLGEGGSYGYTF. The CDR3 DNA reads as TGTGCCAGCAGCCTCGGGGAAGGGGGTTCCTATGGCTACACCTTC.

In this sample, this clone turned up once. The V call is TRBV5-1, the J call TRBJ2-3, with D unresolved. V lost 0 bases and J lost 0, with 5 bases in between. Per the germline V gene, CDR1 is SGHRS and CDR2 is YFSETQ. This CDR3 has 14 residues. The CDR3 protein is CASSLEQSTDTQYF. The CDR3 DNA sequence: TGCGCCAGCAGCTTGGAACAGAGCACAGATACGCAGTATTTT.

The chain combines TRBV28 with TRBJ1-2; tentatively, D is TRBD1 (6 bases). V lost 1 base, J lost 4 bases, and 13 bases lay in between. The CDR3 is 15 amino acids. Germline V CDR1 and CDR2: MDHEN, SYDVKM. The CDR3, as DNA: TGTGCCAGCAGTTTATCGTCAGGGGTAGCCTATGGCTACACCTTC. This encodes CASSLSSGVAYGYTF.

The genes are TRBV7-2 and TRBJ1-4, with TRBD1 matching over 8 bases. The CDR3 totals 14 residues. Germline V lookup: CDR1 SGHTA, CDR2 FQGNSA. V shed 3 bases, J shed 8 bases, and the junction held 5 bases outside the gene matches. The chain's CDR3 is CASSFRGTGEKLFF. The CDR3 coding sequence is TGTGCCAGCAGCTTCCGAGGGACAGGCGAAAAACTGTTTTTT.

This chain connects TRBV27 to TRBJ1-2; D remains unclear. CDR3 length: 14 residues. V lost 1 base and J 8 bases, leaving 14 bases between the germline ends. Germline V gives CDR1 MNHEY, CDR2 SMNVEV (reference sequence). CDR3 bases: TGTGCCAGCAGTTTATTGGCAGGCTATAAGGGCTACACCTTC. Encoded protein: CASSLLAGYKGYTF.